These 22 T cell receptor beta chains were sequenced from one sample in a study of PD-L1 blockade in urothelial cancer. Time point described: peripheral blood 6 weeks after treatment start. Clones were sequenced by immunoSEQ multiplex PCR, and TCRdb holds only the in-frame ones, with some missing. The sample records tens of thousands of clones, approximately 86% being singletons. The sample in question was PBMCs, obtained around atezolizumab (anti-PD-L1) treatment. The receptors originated from a man aged 60-69 years with urothelial cancer.

The V and J genes are TRBV19 and TRBJ2-3; D gene unclear. The germline CDR1 and CDR2 sequences are LNHDA and SQIVND (reference sequence). With 4 bases removed from V and 1 base from J, the gap between germline ends came to 6 bases. The CDR3 sequence is 13 residues long. The CDR3 protein is CASSRAGTDTQYF. In DNA form, the CDR3 reads TGTGCCAGTAGTAGGGCAGGCACAGATACGCAGTATTTT.

J is TRBJ1-1 and V is TRBV12-5, with 12 positions matching TRBD1. Germline trimming cut 6 bases from V and 0 bases from J; bases unmatched to any gene: 5. In germline, CDR1 is LGHNT, CDR2 FRNRAP. This CDR3 has 16 amino acids. The CDR3 DNA sequence: TGTGCTAGTGGCCGGGACAGGGGGCTTTTGAACACTGAAGCTTTCTTT. Translation gives CASGRDRGLLNTEAFF.

The rearrangement joins TRBV19 to TRBJ2-1, with D hard to call. Trimming took off 7 bases at V and 7 bases at J, with 11 bases between the two ends. The length of the CDR3 is 12 residues. Germline V lookup: CDR1 LNHDA, CDR2 SQIVND (reference sequence). The CDR3 nucleotides are TGTGCCAGTACCACATTGTTGAATGAGCAGTTCTTC. As protein: CASTTLLNEQFF. Full variable domain (outside the CDR3, taken from reference TRBV19 and TRBJ2-1): DGGITQSPKYLFRKEGQNVTLSCEQNLNHDAMYWYRQDPGQGLRLIYYSQIVNDFQKGDIAEGYSVSREKKESFPLTVTSAQKNPTAFYLCASTTLLNEQFFGPGTRLTVL.

The chain employs TRBV30 and TRBJ1-1, with 10 positions matching TRBD1. The CDR3 is 16 amino acids. CDR1 is GTSNPN and CDR2 is SVGIG in the germline V gene (reference sequence). J was trimmed by 1 base and V by 0 bases; bases with no gene match: 5. In DNA form, the CDR3 reads TGTGCCTGGAGTGTAGGGACAGGGGCCAGGAACACTGAAGCTTTCTTT. Protein product: CAWSVGTGARNTEAFF.

The chain employs TRBV6-5 and TRBJ1-2; a possible D gene is TRBD1 (5 bases). The germline V and J ends were trimmed by 6 bases and 4 bases, with 18 bases remaining between them. Germline V gene sequence: CDR1 MNHEY, CDR2 SVGAGI. The CDR3 has 15 amino acids. CDR3 region: CASSRSGGEIYGYTF. Here the CDR3 DNA reads TGTGCCAGCAGCCGCTCCGGGGGGGAGATCTATGGCTACACCTTC.

V and J are TRBV4-2 and TRBJ1-2; 7 bases line up with TRBD1. Germline V gene sequence: CDR1 LGHNA, CDR2 YNFKEQ. The ends lost 4 bases at V and 2 bases at J; junction bases unmatched: 4. CDR3 length equals 14 residues. The CDR3 protein is CASSLPTGNYGYTF. The CDR3 DNA reads TGTGCCAGCAGCCTACCGACAGGGAACTATGGCTACACCTTC.

J is TRBJ2-2 and V is TRBV10-3; D is unclear. V lost 6 bases and J lost 2, with 10 bases in between. CDR1 is ENHRY, CDR2 SYGVKD, per germline. The CDR3 contains 14 residues. CDR3 residues: CAISERHNTGELFF. DNA of the CDR3: TGTGCCATCAGCGAAAGACATAACACCGGGGAGCTGTTTTTT.

This rearrangement joins TRBV9 to TRBJ2-3; 11 bases align to TRBD2. Germline CDR1 SGDLS, CDR2 YYNGEE. The CDR3 loop spans 18 amino acids. Losses at the gene ends were 0 bases for V and 0 bases for J; bases not matched to a gene: 6. DNA of the CDR3: TGTGCCAGCAGCGTAGGGCTAGCGGGGGGCCAGAGCACAGATACGCAGTATTTT. Protein sequence: CASSVGLAGGQSTDTQYF.

The chain combines TRBV6-5 with TRBJ1-3; weak D call: TRBD1 (6 bases). Germline values: CDR1 MNHEY, CDR2 SVGAGI. The CDR3 spans 15 residues. V was shortened by 6 bases and J by 0 bases, with 12 bases between the two germline ends. CDR3 in DNA: TGTGCCAGCAGCATAGGGGGGGTCTCTGGAAACACCATATATTTT. Protein product: CASSIGGVSGNTIYF.

The chain combines TRBV6-1 with TRBJ2-3, with 12 nucleotides matching TRBD2. Germline V gene data show CDR1 as MNHNS and CDR2 as SASEGT. The CDR3 spans 17 residues. Trimming removed 2 bases from V and 2 bases from J; junction bases left unmatched: 5. The CDR3 sequence is CASSELAGGPDTDTQYF. The CDR3 DNA reads TGTGCCAGCAGTGAACTAGCGGGAGGGCCCGACACAGATACGCAGTATTTT.

CDR3 in DNA: TGTGCCAGCAGTTTGACAGGGGACTTCACAGATACGCAGTATTTT. Translated: CASSLTGDFTDTQYF. This chain connects TRBV28 to TRBJ2-3; 8 nucleotides line up with TRBD1. V dropped 3 bases and J dropped 2; count of bases not matched to a gene: 4. Per germline, CDR1 MDHEN and CDR2 SYDVKM. This CDR3 spans 15 amino acids.

V usage is TRBV7-8 and J usage is TRBJ1-3; D is unresolved. The CDR3 is 18 amino acids. Germline CDR1 is SGHVS and CDR2 is FQNEAQ. V was clipped by 4 bases and J by 0 bases, with 19 bases between them. As DNA, the CDR3 is TGTGCCAGCAGCTCTACCACGGATGTCCGGGGCTCTGGAAACACCATATATTTT. Translated: CASSSTTDVRGSGNTIYF. Complete variable domain (other parts from reference TRBV7-8 and TRBJ1-3): GAGVSQSPRYKVAKRGQDVALRCDPISGHVSLFWYQQALGQGPEFLTYFQNEAQLDKSGLPSDRFFAERPEGSVSTLKIQRTQQEDSAVYLCASSSTTDVRGSGNTIYFGEGSWLTVV.

For the CDR3, the DNA is TGTGCCAGCAGCTTGGCGTCCACTGAAGCTTTCTTT. Protein: CASSLASTEAFF. V is TRBV5-6 and J is TRBJ1-1, with unresolved D. Germline V gene lookup returns CDR1 SGHDT and CDR2 YYEEEE. The CDR3 covers 12 residues. The V and J ends lost 0 bases and 4 bases respectively, with 4 bases between them.

This clone showed up just a few times. The chain uses TRBV6-6 and TRBJ2-7, with D unresolved. Trimming removed 4 bases at V and 10 bases at J, with 14 bases between. The CDR3 runs to 12 residues. Germline V gene lookup returns CDR1 MNHNY and CDR2 SVGAGI (reference sequence). The CDR3, as DNA: TGTGCCAGCAGTTCACTCATAGGAGACCAGTACTTC. Translated: CASSSLIGDQYF.

V is TRBV5-6 and J is TRBJ2-7; tentatively, D is TRBD1 (7 bases). The CDR3 consists of 17 residues. Germline V CDR1 and CDR2: SGHDT, YYEEEE. V lost 4 bases and J 4 bases, leaving 24 bases between the germline ends. The chain's CDR3 is CASSPKFRGAGGYEQYF. CDR3 sequence (DNA): TGTGCCAGCAGCCCAAAATTTAGGGGGGCAGGGGGTTACGAGCAGTACTTC. Together with reference TRBV5-6 and TRBJ2-7, the CDR3 gives the full variable domain: DAGVTQSPTHLIKTRGQQVTLRCSPKSGHDTVSWYQQALGQGPQFIFQYYEEEERQRGNFPDRFSGHQFPNYSSELNVNALLLGDSALYLCASSPKFRGAGGYEQYFGPGTRLTVT.

The gene calls are TRBV7-9 and TRBJ1-1; no firm D call. Germline values: CDR1 SEHNR, CDR2 FQNEAQ (reference sequence). This CDR3 is 10 amino acids long. The V and J ends lost 5 bases and 11 bases respectively, with 9 bases between them. CDR3 DNA: TGTGCCAGCAGCCACGAGCGTGCTTTCTTT. Protein: CASSHERAFF.

The chain recombines TRBV1 with TRBJ1-2. TRBV1 is marked as a pseudogene. The CDR3 totals 15 residues. CDR3 sequence: CTSSQLVPEDYGYTF. CDR3 coding DNA: TGCACCAGCAGCCAACTGGTCCCAGAGGACTATGGCTACACCTTC.

The rearrangement links TRBV25-1 to TRBJ1-4; D is uncertain. V gave up 1 base and J gave up 7 bases, with 7 bases separating them. Looked up from germline, CDR1 is MGHDK and CDR2 is SYGVNS. CDR3 size: 13 residues. The DNA for the CDR3 is TGTGCCAGCAGTGAATCCGGGATTGAAAAACTGTTTTTT. Translating it yields CASSESGIEKLFF.

The J gene is TRBJ2-7, the V gene TRBV7-2, with no clear D. This CDR3 has 13 amino acids. Germline assignment: CDR1 SGHTA and CDR2 FQGNSA. Deletions cut 6 bases from V and 3 bases from J, with 12 bases between. The CDR3 nucleotides are TGTGCCAGCAGTTATGAATGGAGCTACGAGCAGTACTTC. Translating it yields CASSYEWSYEQYF.

The gene calls are TRBV7-2 and TRBJ1-2; a possible D gene is TRBD1 (5 bases). Trimming took 8 bases from V and 8 from J, leaving 9 bases between them. CDR3 size: 10 residues. Looked up from germline, CDR1 is SGHTA and CDR2 is FQGNSA. Written as DNA, the CDR3 is TGTGCCAGCGGGGCGCAGGGCTACACCTTC. It yields the protein CASGAQGYTF.

This clone was recorded once. The chain uses TRBV27 and TRBJ2-2; no clear D gene. V was clipped by 4 bases and J by 1 base, with 4 bases between them. The CDR3 is made up of 13 amino acids. Germline V gene data show CDR1 as MNHEY and CDR2 as SMNVEV (reference sequence). CDR3: CASSSLNTGELFF. The CDR3 bases are TGTGCCAGCAGTTCATTGAACACCGGGGAGCTGTTTTTT.

The genes are TRBV5-1 and TRBJ2-6, with a possible D match to TRBD2 (6 bases). Trimming stripped 0 bases from V and 0 bases from J, with 7 bases between. The CDR3 has 16 amino acids. The V gene's germline CDR1 is SGHRS and CDR2 YFSETQ. The CDR3 region has the DNA TGCGCCAGCAGCTTGGCGGGAGACTCTGGGGCCAACGTCCTGACTTTC. This encodes CASSLAGDSGANVLTF.